This T cell receptor beta chain was retrieved from a study of T cells after posttransplantation cyclophosphamide. Study observations and caveats: Later blood repertoires were often dominated by clones from the donor CD8+ memory compartment. Blood and skin or GI T cell repertoires showed limited TRB overlap. Recipient CMV seropositivity and CMV reactivation strongly tracked TRB clonality.

V gave up 5 bases and J gave up 7 bases; unmatched junction bases: 5. In germline, CDR1 is SGHVS, CDR2 FQNEAQ. The CDR3 totals 14 residues. This clone came up many times. Its antigen remains unidentified. Generated by immunoSEQ multiplex PCR, the TCRdb table keeps only in-frame clones and is missing some. The specimen gives 30,000 to 50,000 clones without singletons; the ten biggest hold approximately 5%. On the day of bone marrow donation, the related graft donor provided peripheral blood. The chain combines TRBV7-8 with TRBJ1-4; 9 positions agree with TRBD1. The clonotype was recovered from a woman between 45 and 65 years old in good health and a related stem cell transplant donor. The sequenced sample was PBMCs. The CDR3 region is CASSRTGEAEKLFF. The CDR3 coding sequence is TGTGCCAGCAGCCGGACAGGGGAAGCTGAAAAACTGTTTTTT.